This is a list of T cell receptor beta chains from one sample in a study of OX40 agonist ivuxolimab in advanced cancers. The method was immunoSEQ multiplex PCR; TCRdb's version includes in-frame clones alone and lacks a portion of them. The data show about 77,000 clones, roughly 84% seen once. Sample: CD4+ or CD8+ T cells sorted from blood, taken in a trial of the OX40 agonist ivuxolimab. These receptor sequences come from an adult with an advanced solid tumor such as melanoma, head and neck, liver or kidney cancer. The CDR3 runs from the conserved cysteine through the conserved F or W. Fields, in order: clone size, D gene, V gene, J gene, CDR3 protein, CDR3 DNA. A D gene is named only where the DNA matches it firmly. Size values are once, few and many counts, or a class for expanded clones, and some rows have none.

clone size: -
D gene: TRBD1
V gene: TRBV30
J gene: TRBJ2-7
CDR3 protein: CAWSTGGSSYEQYF
CDR3 DNA: TGTGCCTGGAGTACAGGGGGAAGCTCCTACGAGCAGTACTTC

clone size: -
D gene: TRBD1
V gene: TRBV11-2
J gene: TRBJ1-1
CDR3 protein: CASSLGGRGIGTEAFF
CDR3 DNA: TGTGCCAGCAGCTTAGGTGGCAGGGGGATTGGGACTGAAGCTTTCTTT

clone size: -
D gene: TRBD1
V gene: TRBV7-2
J gene: TRBJ2-3
CDR3 protein: CASTGQGSTDTQYF
CDR3 DNA: TGTGCCAGCACCGGACAGGGTAGCACAGATACGCAGTATTTT

clone size: -
D gene: -
V gene: TRBV2
J gene: TRBJ1-1
CDR3 protein: CASRRFGPNTEAFF
CDR3 DNA: TGTGCCAGCAGGAGATTCGGGCCGAACACTGAAGCTTTCTTT

clone size: once
D gene: TRBD1
V gene: TRBV19
J gene: TRBJ1-2
CDR3 protein: CASSMTGNYGYTF
CDR3 DNA: TGTGCCAGTAGTATGACAGGGAACTATGGCTACACCTTC

clone size: -
D gene: TRBD1
V gene: TRBV5-6
J gene: TRBJ2-5
CDR3 protein: CASSLTGVVGDF
CDR3 DNA: TGTGCCAGCAGCTTGACAGGGGTAGTGGGTGACTTC

clone size: -
D gene: TRBD1
V gene: TRBV30
J gene: TRBJ1-2
CDR3 protein: CAWSGQDGGYTF
CDR3 DNA: TGTGCCTGGAGCGGACAGGATGGTGGCTACACCTTC

clone size: -
D gene: -
V gene: TRBV5-1
J gene: TRBJ1-2
CDR3 protein: CASSLLGTTGYTF
CDR3 DNA: TGCGCCAGCAGCTTGCTAGGTACCACTGGCTACACCTTC

clone size: -
D gene: -
V gene: TRBV5-6
J gene: TRBJ1-4
CDR3 protein: CASSLLVGEKLFF
CDR3 DNA: TGTGCCAGCAGCTTGTTGGTTGGAGAAAAACTGTTTTTT

clone size: once
D gene: -
V gene: TRBV4-1
J gene: TRBJ2-1
CDR3 protein: CASSQPSRENNEQFF
CDR3 DNA: TGCGCCAGCAGCCAACCAAGCCGGGAGAACAATGAGCAGTTCTTC

clone size: once
D gene: -
V gene: TRBV30
J gene: TRBJ2-7
CDR3 protein: CAWSEGTDEQYF
CDR3 DNA: TGTGCCTGGAGTGAAGGGACGGACGAGCAGTACTTC

clone size: -
D gene: -
V gene: TRBV5-1
J gene: TRBJ2-2
CDR3 protein: CASRLGNRGGTGELFF
CDR3 DNA: TGCGCCAGCAGACTCGGGAACAGGGGAGGCACCGGGGAGCTGTTTTTT

clone size: -
D gene: -
V gene: TRBV20-1
J gene: TRBJ2-5
CDR3 protein: CSASRKETQYF
CDR3 DNA: TGCAGTGCTAGCAGGAAAGAGACCCAGTACTTC

clone size: -
D gene: TRBD1
V gene: TRBV27
J gene: TRBJ2-3
CDR3 protein: CASSSRDSLRDTQYF
CDR3 DNA: TGTGCCAGCAGTTCCCGGGACAGCCTCAGGGATACGCAGTATTTT

clone size: once
D gene: -
V gene: TRBV2
J gene: TRBJ2-1
CDR3 protein: CASSDVGPAGDEQFF
CDR3 DNA: TGTGCCAGCAGTGACGTCGGTCCGGCCGGGGATGAGCAGTTCTTC

clone size: -
D gene: -
V gene: TRBV25-1
J gene: TRBJ1-2
CDR3 protein: CASSFSLGRSYGYTF
CDR3 DNA: TGTGCCAGCAGTTTTTCGCTGGGACGGTCCTATGGCTACACCTTC

clone size: -
D gene: TRBD1
V gene: TRBV5-1
J gene: TRBJ1-1
CDR3 protein: CASSPRTGTVTEAFF
CDR3 DNA: TGCGCCAGCAGCCCACGGACAGGGACGGTAACTGAAGCTTTCTTT

clone size: -
D gene: -
V gene: TRBV9
J gene: TRBJ2-1
CDR3 protein: CASSPSPRIGGHEQFF
CDR3 DNA: TGTGCCAGCAGCCCCTCACCTCGTATCGGAGGACATGAGCAGTTCTTC

clone size: once
D gene: -
V gene: TRBV5-4
J gene: TRBJ1-2
CDR3 protein: CASSSWQGANYGYTF
CDR3 DNA: TGTGCCAGCAGCTCTTGGCAAGGCGCTAACTATGGCTACACCTTC

clone size: -
D gene: -
V gene: TRBV30
J gene: TRBJ2-7
CDR3 protein: CAWGGLLEQYF
CDR3 DNA: TGTGCCTGGGGGGGGCTTCTCGAGCAGTACTTC

clone size: large
D gene: -
V gene: TRBV28
J gene: TRBJ1-2
CDR3 protein: CASSIETGYGYTF
CDR3 DNA: TGTGCCAGCAGTATAGAGACAGGCTATGGCTACACCTTC

clone size: -
D gene: TRBD1
V gene: TRBV28
J gene: TRBJ1-2
CDR3 protein: CASSDRGVWSYTF
CDR3 DNA: TGTGCCAGCAGTGACAGGGGCGTGTGGAGCTACACCTTC